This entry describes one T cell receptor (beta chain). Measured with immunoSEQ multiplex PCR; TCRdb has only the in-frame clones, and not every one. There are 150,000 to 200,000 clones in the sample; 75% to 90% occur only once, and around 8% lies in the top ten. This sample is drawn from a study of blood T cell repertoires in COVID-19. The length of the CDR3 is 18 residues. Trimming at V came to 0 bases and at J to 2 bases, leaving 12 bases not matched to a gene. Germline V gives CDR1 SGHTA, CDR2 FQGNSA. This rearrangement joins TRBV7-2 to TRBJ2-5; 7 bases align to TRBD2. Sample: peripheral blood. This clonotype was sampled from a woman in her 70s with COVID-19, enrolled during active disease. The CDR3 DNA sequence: TGTGCCAGCAGCTTAGCGATTTTAGCGGGCACCTCTCAAGAGACCCAGTACTTC. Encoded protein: CASSLAILAGTSQETQYF. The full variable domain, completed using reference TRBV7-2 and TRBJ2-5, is GAGVSQSPSNKVTEKGKDVELRCDPISGHTALYWYRQSLGQGLEFLIYFQGNSAPDKSGLPSDRFSAERTGGSVSTLTIQRTQQEDSAVYLCASSLAILAGTSQETQYFGPGTRLLVL.